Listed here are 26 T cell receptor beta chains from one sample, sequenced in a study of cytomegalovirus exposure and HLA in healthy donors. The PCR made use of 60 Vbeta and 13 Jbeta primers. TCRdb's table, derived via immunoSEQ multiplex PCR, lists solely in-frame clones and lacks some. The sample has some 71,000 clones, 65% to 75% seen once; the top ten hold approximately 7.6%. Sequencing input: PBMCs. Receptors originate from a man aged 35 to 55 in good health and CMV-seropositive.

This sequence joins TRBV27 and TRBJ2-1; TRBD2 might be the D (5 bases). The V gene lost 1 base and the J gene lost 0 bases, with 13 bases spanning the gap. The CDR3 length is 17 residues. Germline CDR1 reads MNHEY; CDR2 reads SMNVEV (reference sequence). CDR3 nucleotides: TGTGCCAGCAGTTTATTACGGCTAGCTAGCTCCTACAATGAGCAGTTCTTC. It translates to CASSLLRLASSYNEQFF.

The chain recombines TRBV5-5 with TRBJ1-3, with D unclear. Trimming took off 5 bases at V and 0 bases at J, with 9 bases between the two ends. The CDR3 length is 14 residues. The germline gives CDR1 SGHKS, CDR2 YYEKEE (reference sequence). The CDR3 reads CASREPGSGNTIYF. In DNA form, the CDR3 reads TGTGCCAGCAGGGAACCGGGCTCTGGAAACACCATATATTTT.

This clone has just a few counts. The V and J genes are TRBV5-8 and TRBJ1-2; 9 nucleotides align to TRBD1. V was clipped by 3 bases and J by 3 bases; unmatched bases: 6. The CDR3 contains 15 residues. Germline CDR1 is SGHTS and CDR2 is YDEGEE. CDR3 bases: TGTGCCAGCAGCTCCCCGGGACAGGGCCACTATGGCTACACCTTC. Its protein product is CASSSPGQGHYGYTF. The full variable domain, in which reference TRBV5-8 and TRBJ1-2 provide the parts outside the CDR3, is EAGVTQSPTHLIKTRGQQATLRCSPISGHTSVYWYQQALGLGLQFLLWYDEGEERNRGNFPPRFSGRQFPNYSSELNVNALELEDSALYLCASSSPGQGHYGYTFGSGTRLTVV.

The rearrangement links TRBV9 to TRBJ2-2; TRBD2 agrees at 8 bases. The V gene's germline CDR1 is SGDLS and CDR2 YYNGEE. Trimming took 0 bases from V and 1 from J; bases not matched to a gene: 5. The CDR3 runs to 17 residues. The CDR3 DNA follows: TGTGCCAGCAGCGTAGGGGGACTAGGGCTGAACACCGGGGAGCTGTTTTTT. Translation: CASSVGGLGLNTGELFF.

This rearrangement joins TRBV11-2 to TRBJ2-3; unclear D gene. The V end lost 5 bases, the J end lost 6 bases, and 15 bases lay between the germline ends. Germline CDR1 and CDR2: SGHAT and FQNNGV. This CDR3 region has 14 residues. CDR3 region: CASSAREAADTQYF. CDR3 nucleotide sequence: TGTGCCAGCAGCGCTCGCGAGGCGGCCGATACGCAGTATTTT.

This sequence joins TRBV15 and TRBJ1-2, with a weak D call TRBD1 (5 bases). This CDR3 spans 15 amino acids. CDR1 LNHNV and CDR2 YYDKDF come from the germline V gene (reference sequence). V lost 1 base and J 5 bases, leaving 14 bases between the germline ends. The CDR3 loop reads CATSRAQGTSYGYTF. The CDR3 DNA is TGTGCCACCAGCAGAGCGCAGGGTACGTCATATGGCTACACCTTC. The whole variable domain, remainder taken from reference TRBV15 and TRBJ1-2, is DAMVIQNPRYQVTQFGKPVTLSCSQTLNHNVMYWYQQKSSQAPKLLFHYYDKDFNNEADTPDNFQSRRPNTSFCFLDIRSPGLGDTAMYLCATSRAQGTSYGYTFGSGTRLTVV.

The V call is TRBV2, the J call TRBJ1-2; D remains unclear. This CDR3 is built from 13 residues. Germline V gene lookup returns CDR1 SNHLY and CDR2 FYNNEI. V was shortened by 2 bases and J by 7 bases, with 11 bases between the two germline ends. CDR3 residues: CASSERESGGYTF. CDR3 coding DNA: TGTGCCAGCAGTGAAAGGGAGTCGGGTGGCTACACCTTC.

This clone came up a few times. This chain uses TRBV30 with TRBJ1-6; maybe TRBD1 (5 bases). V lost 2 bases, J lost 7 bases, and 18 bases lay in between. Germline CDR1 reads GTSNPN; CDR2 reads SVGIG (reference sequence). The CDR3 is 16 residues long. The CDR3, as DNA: TGTGCCTGGAGTCGGGAGGGGTCTCCTAGAAATTCACCCCTCCACTTT. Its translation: CAWSREGSPRNSPLHF.

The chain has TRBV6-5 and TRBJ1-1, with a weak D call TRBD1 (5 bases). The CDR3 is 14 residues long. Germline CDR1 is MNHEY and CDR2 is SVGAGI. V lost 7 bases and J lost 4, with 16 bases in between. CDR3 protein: CASKLIWGGTEAFF. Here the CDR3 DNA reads TGTGCCAGCAAACTCATTTGGGGGGGCACTGAAGCTTTCTTT.

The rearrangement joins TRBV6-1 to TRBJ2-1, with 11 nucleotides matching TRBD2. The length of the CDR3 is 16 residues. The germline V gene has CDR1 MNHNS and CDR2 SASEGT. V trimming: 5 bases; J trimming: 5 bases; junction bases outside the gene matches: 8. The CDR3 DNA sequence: TGTGCCAGCAGTCAAGGGACTAGCGGCCCCCACAATGAGCAGTTCTTC. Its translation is CASSQGTSGPHNEQFF.

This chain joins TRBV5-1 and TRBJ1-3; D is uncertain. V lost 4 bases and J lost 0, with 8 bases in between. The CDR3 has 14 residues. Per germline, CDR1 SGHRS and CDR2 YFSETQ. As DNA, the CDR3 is TGCGCCAGCAGCGGCGGGAACTCTGGAAACACCATATATTTT. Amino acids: CASSGGNSGNTIYF.

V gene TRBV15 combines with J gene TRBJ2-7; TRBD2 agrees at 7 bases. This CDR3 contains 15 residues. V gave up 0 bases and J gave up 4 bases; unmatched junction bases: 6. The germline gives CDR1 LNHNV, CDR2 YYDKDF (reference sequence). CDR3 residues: CATSRDRLAKYEQYF. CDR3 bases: TGTGCCACCAGCAGAGATCGACTAGCCAAATACGAGCAGTACTTC.

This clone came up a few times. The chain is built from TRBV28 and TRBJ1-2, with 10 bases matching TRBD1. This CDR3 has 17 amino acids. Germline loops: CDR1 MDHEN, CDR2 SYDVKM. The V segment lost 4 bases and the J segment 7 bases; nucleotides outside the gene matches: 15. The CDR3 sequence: CASSSPQRQGAPGGYTF. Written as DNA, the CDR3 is TGTGCCAGCAGTTCCCCCCAACGACAGGGGGCGCCAGGTGGCTACACCTTC.

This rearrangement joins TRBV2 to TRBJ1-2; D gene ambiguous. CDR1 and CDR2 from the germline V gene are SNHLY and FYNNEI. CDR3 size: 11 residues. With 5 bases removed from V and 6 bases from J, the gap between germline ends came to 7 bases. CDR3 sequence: CASSFQDGYTF. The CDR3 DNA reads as TGTGCCAGCAGTTTTCAGGATGGCTACACCTTC.

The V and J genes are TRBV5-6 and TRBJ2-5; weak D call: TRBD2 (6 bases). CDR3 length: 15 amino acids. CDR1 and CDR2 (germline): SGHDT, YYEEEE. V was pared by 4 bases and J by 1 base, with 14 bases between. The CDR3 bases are TGTGCCAGCAGCGGAAGCGGGCTGGCCCAAGAGACCCAGTACTTC. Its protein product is CASSGSGLAQETQYF.

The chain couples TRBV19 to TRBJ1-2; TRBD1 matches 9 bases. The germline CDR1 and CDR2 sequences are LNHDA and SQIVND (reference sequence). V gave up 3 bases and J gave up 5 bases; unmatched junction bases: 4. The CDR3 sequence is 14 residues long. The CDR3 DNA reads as TGTGCCAGTAGTATCCGGACAGGGGTGTATGGCTACACCTTC. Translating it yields CASSIRTGVYGYTF.

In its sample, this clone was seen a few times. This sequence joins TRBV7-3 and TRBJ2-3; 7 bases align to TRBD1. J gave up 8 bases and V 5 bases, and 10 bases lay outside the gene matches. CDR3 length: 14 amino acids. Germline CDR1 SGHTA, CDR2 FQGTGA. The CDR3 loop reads CASSPQRGQGTQYF. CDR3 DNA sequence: TGTGCCAGCAGCCCTCAGAGGGGGCAGGGTACGCAGTATTTT.

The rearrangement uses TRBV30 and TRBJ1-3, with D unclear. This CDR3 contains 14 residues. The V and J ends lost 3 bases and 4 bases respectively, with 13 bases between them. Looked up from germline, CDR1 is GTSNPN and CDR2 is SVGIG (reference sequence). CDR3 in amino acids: CAWRTEGGGNTIYF. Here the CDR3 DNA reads TGTGCCTGGAGAACAGAGGGCGGAGGAAACACCATATATTTT.

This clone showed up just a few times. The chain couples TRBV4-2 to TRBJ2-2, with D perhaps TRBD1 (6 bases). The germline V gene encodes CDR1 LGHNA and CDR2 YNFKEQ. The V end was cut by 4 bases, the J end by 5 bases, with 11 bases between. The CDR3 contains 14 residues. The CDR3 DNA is TGTGCCAGCAGCCCCGGGACAATGACCGGGGAGCTGTTTTTT. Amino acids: CASSPGTMTGELFF.

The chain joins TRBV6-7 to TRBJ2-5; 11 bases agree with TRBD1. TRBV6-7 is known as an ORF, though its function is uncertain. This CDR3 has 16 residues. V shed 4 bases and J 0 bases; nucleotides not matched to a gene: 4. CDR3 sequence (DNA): TGTGCCAGCAGTTTGCGGGGACAGGGGGACCAAGAGACCCAGTACTTC. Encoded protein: CASSLRGQGDQETQYF.

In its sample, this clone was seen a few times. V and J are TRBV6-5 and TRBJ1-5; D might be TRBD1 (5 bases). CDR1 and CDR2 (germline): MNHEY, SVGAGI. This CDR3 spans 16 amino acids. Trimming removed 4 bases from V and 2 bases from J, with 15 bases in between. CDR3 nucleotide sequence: TGTGCCAGCAGTTCCGGTGGAGGGGTTGGCAATCAGCCCCAGCATTTT. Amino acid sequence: CASSSGGGVGNQPQHF.

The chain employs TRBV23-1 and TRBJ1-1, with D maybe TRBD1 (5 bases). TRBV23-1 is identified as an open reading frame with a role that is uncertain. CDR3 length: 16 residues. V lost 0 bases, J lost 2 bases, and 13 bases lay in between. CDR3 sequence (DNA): TGCGCCAGCAGTCAATCGGGGGGAGGGGAAAACACTGAAGCTTTCTTT. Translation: CASSQSGGGENTEAFF.

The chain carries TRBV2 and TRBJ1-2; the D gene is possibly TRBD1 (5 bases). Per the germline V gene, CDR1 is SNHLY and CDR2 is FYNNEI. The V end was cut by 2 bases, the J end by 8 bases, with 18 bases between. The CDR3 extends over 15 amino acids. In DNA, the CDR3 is TGTGCCAGCAGTGAACTGGGCAGGGAAAGTGGCGGCTACACCTTC. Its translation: CASSELGRESGGYTF.

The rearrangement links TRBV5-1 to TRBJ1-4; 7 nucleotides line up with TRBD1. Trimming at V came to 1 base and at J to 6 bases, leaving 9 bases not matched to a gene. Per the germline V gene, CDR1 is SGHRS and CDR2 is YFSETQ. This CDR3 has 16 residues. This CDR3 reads CASSLWGRQGDEKLFF. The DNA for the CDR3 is TGCGCCAGCAGCTTGTGGGGGAGACAGGGTGATGAAAAACTGTTTTTT.

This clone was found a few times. The CDR3 DNA is TGTGCCAGCAGGCCCAGGACAGCGAGCTCTGGAAACACCATATATTTT. It translates to CASRPRTASSGNTIYF. V and J are TRBV6-6 and TRBJ1-3; D possibly corresponds to TRBD1 (6 bases). CDR3 length: 16 amino acids. Germline V CDR1 and CDR2: MNHNY, SVGAGI (reference sequence). V lost 6 bases to trimming and J lost 0 bases, with 15 bases between them.

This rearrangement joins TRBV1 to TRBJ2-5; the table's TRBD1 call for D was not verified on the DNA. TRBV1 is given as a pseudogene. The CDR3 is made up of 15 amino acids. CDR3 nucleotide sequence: TGCACCAGCAGCCAAGGGACAGGGTCGGTTGAGACCCAGTACTTC. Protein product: CTSSQGTGSVETQYF.